The present T cell receptor (beta chain) was sequenced within a study of blood T cells in healthy people across ages. Trimming took off 8 bases at V and 3 bases at J, with 8 bases between the two ends. The germline CDR1 and CDR2 sequences are SGDLS and YYNGEE. The CDR3 sequence is 11 residues long. Then a second PCR, running roughly 7 to 11 cycles, was carried out with a sample-barcoded 5' primer and a J-beta primer mix. Every sample returned 2.5 million or more CDR3-containing paired-end reads. MiXCR was run by TCRdb on the 5' RACE reads, yielding one entry per CDR3 protein. The table lists 1.5 million or so distinct CDR3 sequences, around two fifths of them singletons.

Sequencing was done on a sample of blood. The gene calls are TRBV9 and TRBJ1-2; D unclear. The receptor was isolated from a woman aged 18-30 years in good health. CDR3 amino acids: CASGDHYGYTF. The CDR3 DNA sequence: TGTGCCAGTGGGGATCACTATGGCTACACCTTC.